Listed below are T cell receptor beta chains from one sample, sequenced in a study of blood T cell repertoires in COVID-19. Using immunoSEQ multiplex PCR, the repertoire was profiled, and TCRdb retains in-frame clones only, with some absent. This table holds approximately 140,000 clones, around 87% found once. Sample: PBMCs or T cells enriched from blood (not recorded which). All receptors derive from a woman in her 30s with acute COVID-19. The CDR3 runs from the conserved cysteine through the conserved F or W. The D gene is left open where the match is weak. Part of the rows lack a size; the others show once, few, many or a class for expanded clones.

v_gene	d_gene	j_gene	len	abundance	CDR3nt	CDR3aa
TRBV27	.	TRBJ1-5	14	once	TGTGCCAGCAGTATGGGAGGCAAAAATCAGCCCCAGCATTTT	CASSMGGKNQPQHF
TRBV11-3	.	TRBJ1-3	15	.	TGTGCCAGCAGCTTAGCAACAGGGACTGGAAACACCATATATTTT	CASSLATGTGNTIYF
TRBV14	TRBD1	TRBJ2-2	16	.	TGTGCCAGCAGCCATTACGGGACAGGGGTCACCGGGGAGCTGTTTTTT	CASSHYGTGVTGELFF
TRBV6-2/TRBV6-3	TRBD1	TRBJ2-2	14	once	TGTGCCAGCAGTACAGACAGGGAAGCCGGGGAGCTGTTTTTT	CASSTDREAGELFF
TRBV9	.	TRBJ1-4	16	.	TGTGCCAGCAGCCCCCAGGACAGCCCGCTTGGGGAAAAACTGTTTTTT	CASSPQDSPLGEKLFF
TRBV24-1	.	TRBJ1-2	16	.	TGTGCCACCAGTGGGACGGGGGTGGAAGCTAACTATGGCTACACCTTC	CATSGTGVEANYGYTF
TRBV15	TRBD2	TRBJ2-7	14	.	TGTGCCACCAGCAGAGTGCGGGAGTACGACGAGCAGTACTTC	CATSRVREYDEQYF
TRBV24-1	TRBD1	TRBJ2-1	15	.	TGTGCCACCAGTGATCGGGACAGGGACGTCAATGAGCAGTTCTTC	CATSDRDRDVNEQFF
TRBV11-3	TRBD2	TRBJ2-7	13	.	TGTGCCAGCAGCTTAGGGACTAGCGGGAGGCGGTACTTC	CASSLGTSGRRYF
TRBV6-2/TRBV6-3	TRBD2	TRBJ2-1	17	.	TGTGCCAGCAGTTACCCGACTAGCGGGAGCTCCTACAATGAGCAGTTCTTC	CASSYPTSGSSYNEQFF
TRBV7-9	TRBD1	TRBJ1-4	15	.	TGTGCCAGCAGCTTGGGGGACAGTCCTAATGAAAAACTGTTTTTT	CASSLGDSPNEKLFF
TRBV11-1	TRBD1	TRBJ1-1	14	few	TGTGCCAGCAGCGATCGGACAGGGAACACTGAAGCTTTCTTT	CASSDRTGNTEAFF
TRBV28	.	TRBJ1-4	16	.	TGTGCCAGCAGTTACGTGCCACCAGCAACTAATGAAAAACTGTTTTTT	CASSYVPPATNEKLFF
TRBV4-3	.	TRBJ2-1	14	.	TGCGCCAGCAGCCAAGGGTCTATCTACAATGAGCAGTTCTTC	CASSQGSIYNEQFF
TRBV28	.	TRBJ2-2	15	.	TGTGCCAGCAGTTTATCCACTCCCGGGGCCGGGGAGCTGTTTTTT	CASSLSTPGAGELFF
TRBV7-9	.	TRBJ1-1	14	.	TGTGCCAGCACCCGGTTAGAAGTGAACACTGAAGCTTTCTTT	CASTRLEVNTEAFF
TRBV19	TRBD2	TRBJ2-1	17	.	TGTGCCAGCGCCGGGACTAGCGGGAGGAAGTCCTACAATGAGCAGTTCTTC	CASAGTSGRKSYNEQFF
TRBV12-3/TRBV12-4	.	TRBJ2-3	12	.	TGTGCCAGCAGTAGTCCCCCCGAGGCGCAGTATTTT	CASSSPPEAQYF
TRBV18	TRBD1	TRBJ1-2	14	.	TGTGCCAGCTCTCGGGACAGTGATAACTATGGCTACACCTTC	CASSRDSDNYGYTF
TRBV3-1/TRBV3-2	TRBD2	TRBJ2-1	14	.	TGTGCCAGCAGCCCGGGACTAGCGGATATTGTGCAGTTCTTC	CASSPGLADIVQFF
TRBV27	.	TRBJ1-1	14	.	TGTGCCAGCAGTTTAACACCGCTGAACACTGAAGCTTTCTTT	CASSLTPLNTEAFF
TRBV28	TRBD1	TRBJ2-5	13	.	TGTGCCAGCCACGACAGGGCTCAAGAGACCCAGTACTTC	CASHDRAQETQYF
TRBV13	TRBD2	TRBJ2-1	15	few	TGTGCCAGCAGCGTCCGGACTAGCGGGAGTAATGAGCAGTTCTTC	CASSVRTSGSNEQFF
TRBV7-6	TRBD1	TRBJ2-7	15	few	TGTGCCAGCAGGACTACCGGGACAGAAGCCTACGAGCAGTACTTC	CASRTTGTEAYEQYF
TRBV28	.	TRBJ2-7	12	.	TGTGCCAGCAGTTTACTAGGCTACGAGCAGTACTTC	CASSLLGYEQYF
TRBV9	.	TRBJ1-2	14	.	TGTGCCAGCGAGGGTTGGGACTTAGGGTATGGCTACACCTTC	CASEGWDLGYGYTF
TRBV3-1/TRBV3-2	.	TRBJ2-4	17	.	TGTGCCAGCAGCCAAGATTTTTCCCCGACGGCGGGTTACATTCAGTACTTC	CASSQDFSPTAGYIQYF
TRBV6-1	.	TRBJ2-1	16	.	TGTGCCAGCAGTGGGTCACTAGTCAGCTCCTACAATGAGCAGTTCTTC	CASSGSLVSSYNEQFF
TRBV24-1	.	TRBJ1-1	15	few	TGTGCCACCAGTGATTCTAGTGATGGGAACACTGAAGCTTTCTTT	CATSDSSDGNTEAFF
TRBV24-1	TRBD1	TRBJ2-1	17	once	TGTGCCACCAGTGACTCGGGACAGCGACGCTCCTACAATGAGCAGTTCTTC	CATSDSGQRRSYNEQFF
TRBV6-5	.	TRBJ2-7	14	.	TGTGCCAGCAGTTATTACGGAGCCTCCTACGAGCAGTACTTC	CASSYYGASYEQYF
TRBV4-1	TRBD2	TRBJ2-7	14	.	TGCGCCAGCAGCCAAGGGACTAGCGGGGGCGAGCAGTACTTC	CASSQGTSGGEQYF
TRBV24-1	.	TRBJ1-1	13	.	TGTGCCACCAGTTTGGGGCTGAACACTGAAGCTTTCTTT	CATSLGLNTEAFF
TRBV2	.	TRBJ2-5	15	.	TGTGCCAGCAGTGGCGGGACCCCCATGGGAGAGACCCAGTACTTC	CASSGGTPMGETQYF
TRBV7-9	TRBD1	TRBJ2-3	16	once	TGTGCCAGCAGCTTAGGTAGGACAGGCAACACAGATACGCAGTATTTT	CASSLGRTGNTDTQYF
TRBV5-4	.	TRBJ2-7	13	.	TGTGCCAGCAGCTTACCCGCAGGGCTTGAGCAGTACTTC	CASSLPAGLEQYF
TRBV28	TRBD2	TRBJ2-1	16	.	TGTGCCAGCAGTTTTTCCGGGACTAGTGGGTGGGATGAGCAGTTCTTC	CASSFSGTSGWDEQFF
TRBV5-1	.	TRBJ2-3	15	.	TGCGCCAGCAGCCAGGGAAGGGCCGACACAGATACGCAGTATTTT	CASSQGRADTDTQYF
TRBV19	.	TRBJ2-5	14	.	TGTGCCAGTAGTGCCTGGACGGGGAAAGAGACCCAGTACTTC	CASSAWTGKETQYF
TRBV2	TRBD2	TRBJ2-1	14	.	TGTGCCAGCAGCGCGCTGGGACTAGCCATTGAGCAGTTCTTC	CASSALGLAIEQFF
TRBV19	.	TRBJ2-7	13	.	TGTGCCAGTACGGACAGATCGGGCTACGAGCAGTACTTC	CASTDRSGYEQYF
TRBV5-5	TRBD2	TRBJ2-7	14	.	TGTGCCAGCAGCCACGGGAGGTCCGGGGACGAGCAGTACTTC	CASSHGRSGDEQYF
TRBV7-3	.	TRBJ2-7	15	.	TGTGCCAGCCGCAAGCCTAGCGCAATCTCCTACGAGCAGTACTTC	CASRKPSAISYEQYF
TRBV3-1/TRBV3-2	.	TRBJ2-1	15	.	TGTGCCAGCAGCGTCCGGCGGGTTGGGGACAATGAGCAGTTCTTC	CASSVRRVGDNEQFF
TRBV20-1	.	TRBJ1-2	11	.	TGCAGTGCTGGGCTGGTGCCTGGCTACACCTTC	CSAGLVPGYTF